One and the same sample provided the 9 T cell receptor beta chains below, sequenced in a study of control samples from healthy donors and cancer patients. Generated by immunoSEQ multiplex PCR, the TCRdb table keeps only in-frame clones and is missing some. The data show about 110,000 clones, with approximately 93% seen just once and 7.8% held by the top ten. What was sequenced was blood. The receptors originated from a young woman in good health.

This clone has a handful of counts. V and J are TRBV6-5 and TRBJ2-5; 9 bases are shared with TRBD2. Germline trimming cut 8 bases from V and 2 bases from J; bases unmatched to any gene: 3. The CDR3 length is 13 residues. Per germline, CDR1 MNHEY and CDR2 SVGAGI. CDR3: CASLTSGQETQYF. Written as DNA, the CDR3 is TGTGCCAGCCTGACTAGCGGACAAGAGACCCAGTACTTC.

The chain links TRBV18 to TRBJ2-2; D might be TRBD1 or TRBD2, each matching 5 bases. In germline, CDR1 is KGHSH, CDR2 LQKENI. V shed 2 bases and J shed 1 base, with 17 bases lying between them. The CDR3 totals 18 residues. CDR3 nucleotide sequence: TGTGCCAGCTCACCAAGGATTTACGAGGGGCTGAACACCGGGGAGCTGTTTTTT. Its protein is CASSPRIYEGLNTGELFF.

The chain employs TRBV5-6 and TRBJ2-2, with TRBD1 matching 11 bases. CDR1 is SGHDT, CDR2 YYEEEE, per germline. The trim removed 4 bases at V and 4 bases at J, leaving 9 bases unmatched. There are 17 residues in the CDR3. The chain's CDR3 is CASSKGQGVVGTGELFF. In DNA, the CDR3 is TGTGCCAGCAGCAAGGGACAGGGGGTCGTCGGCACCGGGGAGCTGTTTTTT.

V usage is TRBV7-6 and J usage is TRBJ2-7, with 10 bases matching TRBD2. CDR1 and CDR2 from the germline V gene are SGHVS and FNYEAQ. V lost 3 bases to trimming and J lost 2 bases; unmatched junction nucleotides: 4. The CDR3 spans 15 residues. CDR3 sequence (DNA): TGTGCCAGCAGCTTCGCCAGCGGGAGGGCCTACGAGCAGTACTTC. Translating it yields CASSFASGRAYEQYF.

The rearrangement links TRBV9 to TRBJ2-3; D unresolved. CDR3 length: 12 residues. Trimming cost V 0 bases and J 6 bases, with 5 bases left between them. Germline CDR1 and CDR2: SGDLS and YYNGEE. This chain's CDR3 is CASSVGFDTQYF. CDR3 in DNA: TGTGCCAGCAGCGTAGGGTTCGATACGCAGTATTTT.

The rearrangement links TRBV6-4 to TRBJ2-7; 7 bases agree with TRBD1. V shed 8 bases and J 2 bases; nucleotides not matched to a gene: 3. The length of the CDR3 is 12 residues. The germline V gene encodes CDR1 MRHNA and CDR2 SNTAGT. Here the CDR3 reads CASGTDPYEQYF. The DNA of the CDR3 is TGTGCCAGCGGGACAGATCCCTACGAGCAGTACTTC.

This clone was detected only a few times. This chain uses TRBV7-3 with TRBJ1-5, with 10 bases matching TRBD1. The V gene end was trimmed by 5 bases and the J gene end by 5 bases; junction bases not matched to a gene: 9. Germline-derived CDR1 and CDR2 are SGHTA and FQGTGA. CDR3 length equals 16 residues. The CDR3 DNA is TGTGCCAGCAGCCGTTTGACAGGGGGCTACGATCAGCCCCAGCATTTT. It translates to CASSRLTGGYDQPQHF.

The genes are TRBV11-1 and TRBJ1-3; D may be TRBD1 (5 bases). This CDR3 spans 15 amino acids. V lost 2 bases and J 0 bases, leaving 8 bases between the germline ends. Germline V gene sequence: CDR1 SGHAT, CDR2 FQDESV (reference sequence). The CDR3 loop reads CASSLTGLSGNTIYF. The CDR3 DNA follows: TGTGCCAGCAGCTTAACGGGACTCTCTGGAAACACCATATATTTT.

CDR3 DNA: TGTGCCAGCAGTTACTCGAGAGGGATGGGCTATGGCTACACCTTC. It is translated as CASSYSRGMGYGYTF. The chain combines TRBV6-2 or TRBV6-3 with TRBJ1-2; no clear D. The CDR3 runs 15 residues. V lost 0 bases and J 4 bases, leaving 12 bases between the germline ends. In germline, CDR1 is MNHEY, CDR2 SVGEGT.